The 26 T cell receptor beta chains listed next were all sequenced from one sample in a study of cytomegalovirus exposure and HLA in healthy donors. With 60 Vbeta and 13 Jbeta primers, the PCR was carried out. Measured with immunoSEQ multiplex PCR; TCRdb has only the in-frame clones, and not every one. Among roughly 66,000 clones listed, 70% to 80% were seen once. Sample: PBMCs. Receptor source: a man aged 45-65 years in good health and CMV-seronegative.

The chain employs TRBV4-1 and TRBJ2-3; 13 nucleotides agree with TRBD2. The length of the CDR3 is 16 residues. Germline trimming cut 3 bases from V and 6 bases from J; bases unmatched to any gene: 6. The germline CDR1 and CDR2 sequences are MGHRA and YSYEKL. For the CDR3, the DNA is TGCGCCAGCAGCCAGAGACTAGCGGGGGGTTTGGATACGCAGTATTTT. Protein: CASSQRLAGGLDTQYF.

The gene calls are TRBV25-1 and TRBJ2-2; TRBD1 matches at 8 bases. The CDR3 spans 12 residues. The V gene end was trimmed by 8 bases and the J gene end by 9 bases; junction bases not matched to a gene: 5. CDR1 is MGHDK, CDR2 SYGVNS, per germline. The CDR3 region has the DNA TGTGCCAGCGGCAGGGGGCAAAGGGAGCTGTTTTTT. This codes for CASGRGQRELFF. Filled out from reference TRBV25-1 and TRBJ2-2, the complete variable domain reads EADIYQTPRYLVIGTGKKITLECSQTMGHDKMYWYQQDPGMELHLIHYSYGVNSTEKGDLSSESTVSRIRTEHFPLTLESARPSHTSQYLCASGRGQRELFFGEGSRLTVL.

The rearrangement joins TRBV18 to TRBJ2-7, with D possibly being TRBD1 (6 bases). The CDR3 is made up of 16 amino acids. V was trimmed by 3 bases and J by 0 bases, leaving 15 bases between them. Germline V gives CDR1 KGHSH, CDR2 LQKENI. This chain's CDR3 is CASSPSDRLGSYEQYF. For the CDR3, the DNA is TGTGCCAGCTCACCTTCCGACAGGTTAGGCTCCTACGAGCAGTACTTC.

This sequence joins TRBV9 and TRBJ2-6; a weak D match, TRBD1 (6 bases). V was clipped by 7 bases and J by 0 bases, with 8 bases between them. This CDR3 has 14 residues. Looked up from germline, CDR1 is SGDLS and CDR2 is YYNGEE. This CDR3 reads CASGQNSGANVLTF. For the CDR3, the DNA is TGTGCCAGCGGACAGAACTCTGGGGCCAACGTCCTGACTTTC.

The V gene is TRBV28, the J gene TRBJ1-2; TRBD1 matches at 8 bases. V was pared by 6 bases and J by 2 bases, with 2 bases of the junction left unmatched. The CDR3 consists of 13 residues. Germline lookup yields CDR1 MDHEN and CDR2 SYDVKM. CDR3: CASRDRANYGYTF. The CDR3 DNA reads as TGTGCCAGCAGGGACAGGGCGAACTATGGCTACACCTTC.

The chain joins TRBV5-6 to TRBJ2-3, with 9 bases that match TRBD2. V trimming: 0 bases; J trimming: 3 bases; junction bases outside the gene matches: 5. Looked up from germline, CDR1 is SGHDT and CDR2 is YYEEEE. The CDR3 extends over 16 amino acids. The DNA for the CDR3 is TGTGCCAGCAGCTTGGCGGCGGGAGGGCCGACAGATACGCAGTATTTT. Protein sequence: CASSLAAGGPTDTQYF.

V gene TRBV20-1 combines with J gene TRBJ2-5; D remains unclear. Germline assignment: CDR1 DFQATT and CDR2 SNEGSKA (reference sequence). This CDR3 comprises 11 residues. Between the trimmed V and J ends, which lost 5 bases and 5 bases, there was a span of 9 bases. This CDR3 reads CSASLLETQYF. The CDR3 nucleotides are TGCAGTGCTTCCCTCTTGGAGACCCAGTACTTC.

About this clone itself: The same CDR3 also results from other DNA sequences found in this sample. V usage is TRBV5-1 and J usage is TRBJ2-1; 13 bases map to TRBD2. The CDR3 has 15 residues. V dropped 4 bases and J dropped 3; count of bases not matched to a gene: 1. Germline V gene sequence: CDR1 SGHRS, CDR2 YFSETQ. CDR3 amino acids: CASSRTSGGYNEQFF. DNA for the CDR3: TGCGCCAGCAGCAGGACTAGCGGGGGCTACAATGAGCAGTTCTTC.

This chain joins TRBV2 and TRBJ2-3, with TRBD2 matching 12 bases. The J segment lost 1 base and the V segment lost 6 bases, leaving 2 bases of the junction unmatched. The CDR3 contains 15 residues. Germline values: CDR1 SNHLY, CDR2 FYNNEI. The CDR3 loop reads CASSGTSGRTDTQYF. CDR3 coding DNA: TGTGCCAGCAGCGGGACTAGCGGGCGCACAGATACGCAGTATTTT.

This sequence joins TRBV5-1 and TRBJ2-3; 8 positions match TRBD2. Germline values: CDR1 SGHRS, CDR2 YFSETQ. With 0 bases clipped from V and 0 bases from J, the junction kept 3 bases outside the gene matches. CDR3 length: 16 amino acids. The CDR3 DNA follows: TGCGCCAGCAGCTTGGACGGCGGGGGGAGCACAGATACGCAGTATTTT. It codes for CASSLDGGGSTDTQYF.

The chain recombines TRBV6-5 with TRBJ2-7, with 8 bases fitting TRBD1. Germline CDR1 reads MNHEY; CDR2 reads SVGAGI. The ends lost 6 bases at V and 3 bases at J; junction bases unmatched: 7. The CDR3 is 14 amino acids. CDR3 loop: CASRGGQGSYEQYF. The CDR3 nucleotides are TGTGCCAGCAGGGGTGGACAGGGTAGCTACGAGCAGTACTTC.

The chain couples TRBV5-1 to TRBJ1-3, with D perhaps TRBD1 (6 bases). V lost 2 bases to trimming and J lost 4 bases, with 13 bases between them. Per the germline V gene, CDR1 is SGHRS and CDR2 is YFSETQ. CDR3 length: 15 amino acids. CDR3 in amino acids: CASSFRGYSGNTIYF. The CDR3 bases are TGCGCCAGCAGCTTTAGGGGGTATTCGGGAAACACCATATATTTT. Together with reference TRBV5-1 and TRBJ1-3, the CDR3 gives the full variable domain: KAGVTQTPRYLIKTRGQQVTLSCSPISGHRSVSWYQQTPGQGLQFLFEYFSETQRNKGNFPGRFSGRQFSNSRSEMNVSTLELGDSALYLCASSFRGYSGNTIYFGEGSWLTVV.

This clone was observed a handful of times. CDR3 in DNA: TGTGCCAGCAGCTTAGGAGCTCATCAGGGTGAAAAACTGTTTTTT. Protein sequence: CASSLGAHQGEKLFF. The V gene is TRBV7-9, the J gene TRBJ1-4, with D maybe TRBD1 (5 bases). CDR3 length equals 15 residues. The germline gives CDR1 SEHNR, CDR2 FQNEAQ (reference sequence). The germline V and J ends were trimmed by 1 base and 7 bases, with 13 bases remaining between them.

This chain joins TRBV25-1 and TRBJ2-7; the D gene is possibly TRBD2 (6 bases). This CDR3 comprises 14 residues. The germline V gene has CDR1 MGHDK and CDR2 SYGVNS. The ends were cut back, 4 bases at V and 2 bases at J, with 12 bases in the middle. Written as DNA, the CDR3 is TGTGCCAGCAGTGTTTTGGGGGGTACCTACGAGCAGTACTTC. It translates to CASSVLGGTYEQYF.

The chain combines TRBV30 with TRBJ1-2, with no clear D. The CDR3 has 12 residues. The V end was cut by 4 bases, the J end by 6 bases, with 12 bases between. Germline values: CDR1 GTSNPN, CDR2 SVGIG (reference sequence). Here the CDR3 reads CAWIGRSHGYTF. The DNA for the CDR3 is TGTGCCTGGATAGGAAGGAGCCATGGCTACACCTTC.

The J gene is TRBJ1-1, the V gene TRBV29-1, with 7 bases that match TRBD1. With 4 bases clipped from V and 1 base from J, the junction kept 12 bases outside the gene matches. Looked up from germline, CDR1 is SQVTM and CDR2 is ANQGSEA. This CDR3 region has 16 residues. The CDR3 DNA reads TGCAGCGTTGTTGGAGGGGGCCATTTCTCGAACACTGAAGCTTTCTTT. This sequence encodes CSVVGGGHFSNTEAFF.

This clone was detected once. The chain uses TRBV10-3 and TRBJ2-1; D gene uncertain. The ends were cut back, 2 bases at V and 7 bases at J, with 6 bases in the middle. The CDR3 has 12 amino acids. CDR1 is ENHRY, CDR2 SYGVKD, per germline. The CDR3 loop is CAISERSNEQFF. Written as DNA, the CDR3 is TGTGCCATCAGTGAGCGGTCAAATGAGCAGTTCTTC.

The chain carries TRBV4-1 and TRBJ1-5, with a possible D match to TRBD1 (6 bases). V dropped 4 bases and J dropped 4 bases, with 14 bases sitting between them. CDR1 MGHRA and CDR2 YSYEKL come from the germline V gene. CDR3 length: 15 residues. The CDR3 region has the DNA TGCGCCAGCAGCCTGGAGACAGGATTAAATCAGCCCCAGCATTTT. It specifies CASSLETGLNQPQHF.

The genes are TRBV6-5 and TRBJ1-1; possible D gene TRBD1, 6 bases. Germline V lookup: CDR1 MNHEY, CDR2 SVGAGI. The CDR3 is made up of 14 amino acids. The V gene lost 4 bases and the J gene lost 3 bases, with 12 bases spanning the gap. The chain's CDR3 is CASSLRQVYTEAFF. The CDR3, as DNA: TGTGCCAGCAGTTTAAGACAGGTATACACTGAAGCTTTCTTT.

The chain uses TRBV15 and TRBJ1-1; D gene ambiguous. V lost 6 bases, J lost 1 base, and 9 bases lay in between. CDR1 and CDR2 (germline): LNHNV, YYDKDF (reference sequence). The CDR3 spans 13 residues. The chain's CDR3 is CATRNSKNTEAFF. The CDR3 bases are TGTGCCACCAGAAATTCTAAGAACACTGAAGCTTTCTTT.

J is TRBJ1-1 and V is TRBV14; the D is unclear. The germline gives CDR1 SGHDN, CDR2 FVKESK. Trimming took 3 bases from V and 7 from J, leaving 9 bases between them. The CDR3 totals 12 residues. CDR3 in amino acids: CASSHFRVEAFF. DNA of the CDR3: TGTGCCAGCAGCCATTTCCGGGTTGAAGCTTTCTTT.

The chain recombines TRBV25-1 with TRBJ2-1; D is unclear. The CDR3 runs to 13 residues. Germline V gives CDR1 MGHDK, CDR2 SYGVNS. Trimming pared 4 bases from V and 5 bases from J, leaving 9 bases between. This CDR3 is CASSVLLNNEQFF. The CDR3 DNA sequence: TGTGCCAGCAGTGTACTGCTCAACAATGAGCAGTTCTTC.

V usage is TRBV5-6 and J usage is TRBJ1-1; 7 nucleotides agree with TRBD1. The CDR3 spans 13 residues. With V trimmed by 4 bases and J by 4 bases, 4 bases remained unmatched. Germline CDR1 SGHDT, CDR2 YYEEEE. This CDR3 is CASSRQGGTEAFF. In DNA, the CDR3 is TGTGCCAGCAGCCGACAGGGTGGCACTGAAGCTTTCTTT.

CDR3 residues: CASSQQGVGGNTIYF. The CDR3 bases are TGTGCCAGCAGCCAACAAGGGGTCGGTGGAAACACCATATATTTT. J is TRBJ1-3 and V is TRBV14, with D perhaps TRBD1 (5 bases). The germline V and J ends were trimmed by 2 bases and 3 bases, with 11 bases remaining between them. Germline V gene sequence: CDR1 SGHDN, CDR2 FVKESK. The CDR3 spans 15 residues.

This clone was counted a few times. The gene calls are TRBV19 and TRBJ2-1; possibly TRBD2 for D (6 bases). There are 16 residues in the CDR3. Germline CDR1 LNHDA, CDR2 SQIVND (reference sequence). V was clipped by 4 bases and J by 9 bases, with 22 bases between them. CDR3 DNA: TGTGCCAGTAGTAGGCCGGGACTCGGGACGGCTAGTGAGCAGTTCTTC. Translation gives CASSRPGLGTASEQFF.

Notes on this clone: A junction boundary mismatches the germline segment, possibly from a read error. J is TRBJ1-1 and V is TRBV29-1; 7 bases agree with TRBD1. The germline V gene has CDR1 SQVTM and CDR2 ANQGSEA. CDR3 length equals 15 residues. The CDR3 DNA sequence: TGCAGCGTCGAAGGGATAGGGGGCGGCCACACTGAAGCTTTCTTT. It translates to CSVEGIGGGHTEAFF.